Below, 15 T cell receptor beta chains from the same sample are listed, as sequenced in a study of Ad26.COV2.S vaccination and SARS-CoV-2 variants. Stated treatment: some 19 received Ad26.COV2.S at low or high dose, single or two shots; 5 received placebo; per-sample allocation not given. After the first vaccine or placebo injection, samples were drawn on day 63. Using immunoSEQ multiplex PCR, the repertoire was profiled, and TCRdb retains in-frame clones only, with some absent. Of about 480,000 clones listed, around nine tenths are singletons. The sequencing here drew on peripheral blood, taken in a trial of Ad26.COV2.S vaccine versus placebo. These receptors all come from a person between 18 and 65 years old who received the Ad26.COV2.S COVID-19 vaccine or a placebo.

This chain uses TRBV7-9 with TRBJ2-2; D gene uncertain. Trimming removed 3 bases from V and 5 bases from J, with 7 bases in between. Germline V gives CDR1 SEHNR, CDR2 FQNEAQ (reference sequence). This CDR3 comprises 13 residues. DNA of the CDR3: TGTGCCAGCAGCTTTTGGGGAACCGGGGAGCTGTTTTTT. Translated: CASSFWGTGELFF.

This clone was recorded once. This rearrangement joins TRBV6-5 to TRBJ2-1, with D tentatively TRBD2 (6 bases). CDR1 MNHEY and CDR2 SVGAGI come from the germline V gene. CDR3 size: 14 residues. Between the trimmed V and J ends, which lost 4 bases and 3 bases, there was a span of 10 bases. The CDR3 DNA reads as TGTGCCAGCAGTTTTGGACTACTCTACAATGAGCAGTTCTTC. This gives the protein CASSFGLLYNEQFF.

The rearrangement uses TRBV29-1 and TRBJ2-7, with D uncertain. Germline CDR1 is SQVTM and CDR2 is ANQGSEA. This CDR3 is 10 amino acids long. V gave up 7 bases and J gave up 7 bases, with 11 bases separating them. The CDR3 protein is CSAADVEQYF. The CDR3 DNA is TGCAGCGCCGCGGATGTTGAGCAGTACTTC.

V and J are TRBV28 and TRBJ2-2, with D possibly matching TRBD2 (6 bases). This CDR3 region has 14 residues. Germline V gene sequence: CDR1 MDHEN, CDR2 SYDVKM. V lost 10 bases to trimming and J lost 3 bases, with 15 bases between them. DNA for the CDR3: TGTGCCATCAGGGAAGCGGGTTACACCGGGGAGCTGTTTTTT. Its protein is CAIREAGYTGELFF.

The chain carries TRBV29-1 and TRBJ1-3, with 9 bases matching TRBD1. The junction had 7 bases not matched to a gene; V was cut back by 7 bases and J by 0 bases. The CDR3 is 15 residues long. Looked up from germline, CDR1 is SQVTM and CDR2 is ANQGSEA. The CDR3: CSASGTGLSGNTIYF. The CDR3 bases are TGCAGCGCCTCCGGGACAGGGCTCTCTGGAAACACCATATATTTT.

As for this clone: One end of the junction does not line up with germline, which may come from a read error. The chain links TRBV9 to TRBJ2-2, with D tentatively TRBD2 (6 bases). This CDR3 is 17 amino acids long. Germline V lookup: CDR1 SGDLS, CDR2 YYNGEE. CDR3 sequence (DNA): TGTGCCAACAGCCCTAGGCCGGGACTGCAGAACACCGGGGAGCTGTTTTTT. It translates to CANSPRPGLQNTGELFF.

This chain uses TRBV4-3 with TRBJ2-1, with 11 nucleotides matching TRBD2. This CDR3 is built from 15 residues. With 6 bases clipped from V and 6 bases from J, the junction kept 7 bases outside the gene matches. Germline V lookup: CDR1 LGHNA, CDR2 YSLEER. This chain's CDR3 is CASSPTGTSGNEQFF. The CDR3 DNA is TGCGCCAGCAGTCCAACCGGGACTAGCGGCAATGAGCAGTTCTTC.

This sequence joins TRBV2 and TRBJ1-6, with 8 bases lining up with TRBD1. Germline assignment: CDR1 SNHLY and CDR2 FYNNEI. Losses at the gene ends were 6 bases for V and 10 bases for J; bases not matched to a gene: 5. The CDR3 runs to 13 residues. In DNA, the CDR3 is TGTGCCAGCAGGGCAGGGGGCTGGTCACCCCTCCACTTT. It yields the protein CASRAGGWSPLHF. Based on the CDR3 plus reference TRBV2 and TRBJ1-6, the full variable domain is EPEVTQTPSHQVTQMGQEVILRCVPISNHLYFYWYRQILGQKVEFLVSFYNNEISEKSEIFDDQFSVERPDGSNFTLKIRSTKLEDSAMYFCASRAGGWSPLHFGNGTRLTVT.

This clone was detected only once. The chain carries TRBV5-5 and TRBJ2-5, with 10 bases fitting TRBD2. This CDR3 has 16 amino acids. CDR1 is SGHKS, CDR2 YYEKEE, per germline (reference sequence). V shed 4 bases, J shed 4 bases, and the junction held 10 bases outside the gene matches. The CDR3, as DNA: TGTGCCAGCAGCACCGGGACTAGCGTAATATCAGAGACCCAGTACTTC. The encoded protein is CASSTGTSVISETQYF.

The chain couples TRBV5-1 to TRBJ1-2, with D hard to call. This CDR3 has 13 residues. Trimming removed 2 bases from V and 2 bases from J, with 7 bases in between. The germline CDR1 and CDR2 sequences are SGHRS and YFSETQ. DNA of the CDR3: TGCGCCAGCAGCTTTTCCGGGAACTATGGCTACACCTTC. Amino acids: CASSFSGNYGYTF.

This clone showed up just once. The chain has TRBV6-2 or TRBV6-3 and TRBJ1-2; D ambiguous. The CDR3 runs to 12 residues. CDR1 and CDR2 from the germline V gene are MNHEY and SVGEGT. The V end lost 1 base, the J end lost 3 bases, and 3 bases lay between the germline ends. CDR3 sequence: CASSYFDYGYTF. CDR3 in DNA: TGTGCCAGCAGTTACTTTGACTATGGCTACACCTTC.

The rearrangement links TRBV4-2 to TRBJ2-2, with 10 bases aligning to TRBD2. The germline CDR1 and CDR2 sequences are LGHNA and YNFKEQ. CDR3 length: 16 residues. Trimming at V came to 5 bases and at J to 5 bases, leaving 8 bases not matched to a gene. The CDR3 loop is CASSVGLADGTGELFF. CDR3 nucleotides: TGTGCCAGCAGCGTCGGACTAGCGGACGGAACCGGGGAGCTGTTTTTT.

The chain uses TRBV6-5 and TRBJ2-7; perhaps D is TRBD1 or TRBD2 (5 bases each). Per the germline V gene, CDR1 is MNHEY and CDR2 is SVGAGI. The CDR3 is 14 amino acids. Between the trimmed V and J ends, which lost 4 bases and 3 bases, there was a span of 13 bases. This CDR3 is CASSWDPEGYEQYF. CDR3 bases: TGTGCCAGCAGTTGGGACCCCGAAGGCTACGAGCAGTACTTC.

CDR3 in amino acids: CAISPDLWRNTIYF. For the CDR3, the DNA is TGTGCCATCAGTCCGGATCTCTGGAGAAACACCATATATTTT. The genes are TRBV10-3 and TRBJ1-3; D gene uncertain. The CDR3 loop spans 14 amino acids. Germline V CDR1 and CDR2: ENHRY, SYGVKD. The V and J ends lost 5 bases and 5 bases respectively, with 13 bases between them.

V is TRBV27 and J is TRBJ1-2, with D tentatively TRBD1 (5 bases). The germline V gene encodes CDR1 MNHEY and CDR2 SMNVEV (reference sequence). CDR3 length equals 13 residues. V lost 3 bases and J lost 6, with 11 bases in between. Here the CDR3 DNA reads TGTGCCAGCAGTTTTCGGTCGGGGGATGGCTACACCTTC. Its protein product is CASSFRSGDGYTF.